One and the same sample provided the 30 T cell receptor beta chains below, sequenced in a study of blood T cell repertoires in COVID-19. TCRdb's table, derived via immunoSEQ multiplex PCR, lists solely in-frame clones and lacks some. The data contain 45,000 to 70,000 clones, approximately 91% of them singletons. The specimen sequenced was peripheral blood. These receptors came from a woman aged 55-70 years with active or convalescent COVID-19.

V gene TRBV18 combines with J gene TRBJ1-4, with D possibly matching TRBD1 (5 bases). V gave up 8 bases and J gave up 8 bases, with 6 bases separating them. The germline V gene has CDR1 KGHSH and CDR2 LQKENI. The CDR3 totals 10 residues. The CDR3 region is CASRGEKLFF. The CDR3 DNA reads as TGTGCCAGCCGGGGGGAAAAACTGTTTTTT.

The V and J genes are TRBV11-3 and TRBJ2-1; TRBD2 might be the D (5 bases). V lost 4 bases and J 8 bases, leaving 18 bases between the germline ends. In germline, CDR1 is SGHNT, CDR2 YENEEA. The CDR3 totals 15 residues. The CDR3 here is CASSSGVYGGHEQFF. The CDR3 DNA follows: TGTGCCAGCAGCTCCGGCGTCTACGGAGGCCATGAGCAGTTCTTC.

The gene calls are TRBV18 and TRBJ1-5; 9 bases align to TRBD1. The germline gives CDR1 KGHSH, CDR2 LQKENI. Germline trimming cut 6 bases from V and 5 bases from J; bases unmatched to any gene: 11. This CDR3 region has 16 residues. The CDR3 region is CASSFGQGRDHQPQHF. CDR3 DNA: TGTGCCAGCTCCTTCGGACAGGGGCGAGATCATCAGCCCCAGCATTTT.

This CDR3 is CASSYRGTGEYEQYF. The CDR3 DNA reads TGTGCCAGCAGTTACAGGGGGACAGGGGAGTACGAGCAGTACTTC. The chain carries TRBV6-5 and TRBJ2-7; 10 nucleotides line up with TRBD1. Trimming removed 2 bases from V and 4 bases from J; junction bases left unmatched: 5. Per the germline V gene, CDR1 is MNHEY and CDR2 is SVGAGI. This CDR3 has 15 residues.

This clone appeared a few times. The rearrangement uses TRBV3-1 (or the pseudogene TRBV3-2) and TRBJ1-6; maybe TRBD1 (5 bases). The CDR3 has 15 residues. V dropped 1 base and J dropped 6 bases, with 10 bases sitting between them. Germline loops: CDR1 LGHDT, CDR2 YNNKEL (reference sequence). The CDR3 DNA reads TGTGCCAGCAGCCAAGTGGGCGGGGCTAATTCACCCCTCCACTTT. Translating it yields CASSQVGGANSPLHF.

This sequence joins TRBV11-2 and TRBJ2-1, with TRBD2 matching over 7 bases. The germline V gene encodes CDR1 SGHAT and CDR2 FQNNGV. The CDR3 loop spans 15 amino acids. With 2 bases clipped from V and 4 bases from J, the junction kept 5 bases outside the gene matches. The CDR3 region is CASSLPGGSYNEQFF. The CDR3 nucleotides read TGTGCCAGCAGCTTACCGGGAGGTAGTTACAATGAGCAGTTCTTC.

This rearrangement joins TRBV28 to TRBJ1-4, with 7 bases matching TRBD1. Germline V gene data show CDR1 as MDHEN and CDR2 as SYDVKM. The CDR3 has 17 amino acids. V gave up 6 bases and J gave up 7 bases; unmatched junction bases: 17. The CDR3 sequence: CASRGTLDRSAFEKLFF. The DNA for the CDR3 is TGTGCCAGCAGAGGAACCTTGGACAGGTCCGCCTTTGAAAAACTGTTTTTT. Looking up the rest from reference TRBV28 and TRBJ1-4 gives the full variable domain: DVKVTQSSRYLVKRTGEKVFLECVQDMDHENMFWYRQDPGLGLRLIYFSYDVKMKEKGDIPEGYSVSREKKERFSLILESASTNQTSMYLCASRGTLDRSAFEKLFFGSGTQLSVL.

The chain joins TRBV28 to TRBJ2-1, with 7 bases that match TRBD2. The V and J ends lost 5 bases and 7 bases, in that order; junction bases with no gene match: 14. CDR1 MDHEN and CDR2 SYDVKM come from the germline V gene. This CDR3 spans 16 amino acids. The CDR3 coding sequence is TGTGCCAGCAGTCCCCCGGCACCGGGACTAAAAAATGAGCAGTTCTTC. Translated: CASSPPAPGLKNEQFF. Combining the CDR3 with reference TRBV28 and TRBJ2-1 gives the whole variable domain DVKVTQSSRYLVKRTGEKVFLECVQDMDHENMFWYRQDPGLGLRLIYFSYDVKMKEKGDIPEGYSVSREKKERFSLILESASTNQTSMYLCASSPPAPGLKNEQFFGPGTRLTVL.

The DNA of the CDR3 is TGTGCCAGCAGTTTTAACTCTGGAAACACCATATATTTT. Encoded protein: CASSFNSGNTIYF. V and J are TRBV12-3 or TRBV12-4 and TRBJ1-3, with D uncertain. V lost 3 bases and J lost 0, with 3 bases in between. The CDR3 sequence is 13 residues long.

This chain links TRBV20-1 with TRBJ2-6; perhaps TRBD1 as D (6 bases). The CDR3 is made up of 17 amino acids. CDR1 is DFQATT, CDR2 SNEGSKA, per germline (reference sequence). V shed 3 bases and J shed 0 bases, with 15 bases lying between them. In nucleotides, the CDR3 is TGCAGTGCTAGTGACGGACAGACGAGCTCTGGGGCCAACGTCCTGACTTTC. Protein product: CSASDGQTSSGANVLTF.

The rearrangement joins TRBV28 to TRBJ2-3, with D uncertain. Germline CDR1 and CDR2: MDHEN and SYDVKM. The CDR3 is made up of 14 amino acids. V gave up 4 bases and J gave up 5 bases, with 13 bases separating them. The CDR3 bases are TGTGCCAGCAGTTCATCCCACACAGTAGATACGCAGTATTTT. Residues: CASSSSHTVDTQYF.

This clone was recorded once. The chain uses TRBV24-1 and TRBJ1-6; the match to TRBD1 covers 7 bases. Per the germline V gene, CDR1 is KGHDR and CDR2 is SFDVKD. This CDR3 region has 14 residues. Trimming cost V 4 bases and J 7 bases; bases outside gene matches: 3. Here the CDR3 reads CATSEGTANSPLHF. The CDR3 nucleotides read TGTGCCACCAGTGAGGGGACAGCGAATTCACCCCTCCACTTT.

The gene calls are TRBV19 and TRBJ1-2, with D tentatively TRBD1 (5 bases). Germline V CDR1 and CDR2: LNHDA, SQIVND (reference sequence). The CDR3 totals 13 residues. V lost 6 bases to trimming and J lost 3 bases, with 11 bases between them. The CDR3 reads CASSHRPHYGYTF. The CDR3 bases are TGTGCCAGTAGCCACAGGCCCCACTATGGCTACACCTTC.

V is TRBV6-5 and J is TRBJ2-7; D uncertain. Trimming left V 6 bases short and J 0 bases short, with 12 bases between. The length of the CDR3 is 14 residues. Germline V CDR1 and CDR2: MNHEY, SVGAGI. The CDR3 region has the DNA TGTGCCAGCAGGCCTAGACTGTCCTCCTACGAGCAGTACTTC. Amino acid sequence: CASRPRLSSYEQYF.

This clone was seen only once. This sequence joins TRBV5-4 and TRBJ2-2; 8 positions match TRBD1. The V gene's germline CDR1 is SGHNT and CDR2 YYREEE (reference sequence). The J segment lost 5 bases and the V segment lost 2 bases, leaving 8 bases of the junction unmatched. This CDR3 is built from 16 residues. CDR3 protein: CASSLSGGAGTGELFF. DNA for the CDR3: TGTGCCAGCAGCTTATCAGGGGGCGCCGGGACCGGGGAGCTGTTTTTT.

Only a few counts were recorded for this clone. The rearrangement uses TRBV29-1 and TRBJ2-2, with a possible D match to TRBD1 (6 bases). This CDR3 has 15 residues. Germline V CDR1 and CDR2: SQVTM, ANQGSEA. Deletions cut 2 bases from V and 4 bases from J, with 14 bases between. The CDR3 DNA reads as TGCAGCGTTGAATTGGCCTACAGGGCCACCGGGGAGCTGTTTTTT. Translation gives CSVELAYRATGELFF.

This clone came up once. The chain uses TRBV30 and TRBJ2-7; TRBD2 matches at 7 bases. Germline CDR1 reads GTSNPN; CDR2 reads SVGIG (reference sequence). V lost 2 bases and J lost 0; bases outside the gene matches: 7. This CDR3 spans 15 amino acids. Written as DNA, the CDR3 is TGTGCCTGGAGTCCCCGTGGCGGGGGCTCCTACGAGCAGTACTTC. Encoded protein: CAWSPRGGGSYEQYF.

The chain couples TRBV5-1 to TRBJ1-6; D remains unclear. Germline CDR1 SGHRS, CDR2 YFSETQ. V was clipped by 4 bases and J by 5 bases, with 4 bases between them. The CDR3 runs to 12 residues. DNA for the CDR3: TGCGCCAGCAGCGACAATAATTCACCCCTCCACTTT. Residues: CASSDNNSPLHF.

This clone appeared a single time. The chain combines TRBV3-1 (or the pseudogene TRBV3-2) with TRBJ1-5, with D hard to call. Trimming left V 0 bases short and J 6 bases short, with 12 bases between. CDR1 and CDR2 (germline): LGHDT, YNNKEL (reference sequence). The CDR3 runs to 15 residues. CDR3 bases: TGTGCCAGCAGCCAAGATCTGCTCGTCGGTCAGCCCCAGCATTTT. It codes for CASSQDLLVGQPQHF.

This clone occurred once. The rearrangement uses TRBV28 and TRBJ1-5, with a tentative D call TRBD1 (6 bases). Germline V gene lookup returns CDR1 MDHEN and CDR2 SYDVKM. The CDR3 loop spans 15 amino acids. V lost 5 bases, J lost 5 bases, and 16 bases lay in between. Here the CDR3 DNA reads TGTGCCAGCAGTGGGAGGGGGACGGGGGATCAGCCCCAGCATTTT. Translated, it gives CASSGRGTGDQPQHF.

The chain uses TRBV11-3 and TRBJ1-1; D is perhaps TRBD1 (5 bases). The CDR3 extends over 15 amino acids. Germline V lookup: CDR1 SGHNT, CDR2 YENEEA. Trimming took 3 bases from V and 3 from J, leaving 14 bases between them. For the CDR3, the DNA is TGTGCCAGCAGCTTGACGGTAGGGGAACACACTGAAGCTTTCTTT. Its translation is CASSLTVGEHTEAFF.

The V gene is TRBV6-6, the J gene TRBJ2-6; D remains unclear. This CDR3 has 16 amino acids. V was shortened by 0 bases and J by 0 bases, with 6 bases between the two germline ends. CDR1 MNHNY and CDR2 SVGAGI come from the germline V gene (reference sequence). CDR3: CASSYSTVSGANVLTF. CDR3 bases: TGTGCCAGCAGTTACTCTACAGTCTCTGGGGCCAACGTCCTGACTTTC.

The chain recombines TRBV2 with TRBJ2-5; TRBD1 is a possible D gene (6 bases). V lost 1 base and J 4 bases, leaving 13 bases between the germline ends. The CDR3 covers 15 residues. The germline gives CDR1 SNHLY, CDR2 FYNNEI. This CDR3 is CASSEGNRDVETQYF. The CDR3 DNA follows: TGTGCCAGCAGTGAAGGAAACAGGGATGTAGAGACCCAGTACTTC.

The chain recombines TRBV21-1 with TRBJ1-1; the DNA was not compared with TRBD1, the D call given in the table. TRBV21-1 is a documented pseudogene. This CDR3 has 17 amino acids. CDR3 protein: CASSKNVDKDRNTEAFF. CDR3 bases: TGTGCCAGCAGCAAAAACGTTGATAAGGACAGGAACACTGAAGCTTTCTTT.

The V gene is TRBV5-4, the J gene TRBJ2-7, with 7 bases fitting TRBD2. The germline V gene encodes CDR1 SGHNT and CDR2 YYREEE (reference sequence). After removal of 2 bases from V and 4 bases from J, the junction contained 9 bases not matched to a gene. CDR3 length: 15 amino acids. CDR3: CASSFFGTKFYEQYF. DNA for the CDR3: TGTGCCAGCAGCTTCTTTGGGACTAAATTTTACGAGCAGTACTTC.

The chain joins TRBV2 to TRBJ1-3; a weak D match, TRBD1 (5 bases). V dropped 5 bases and J dropped 11 bases, with 16 bases sitting between them. The CDR3 consists of 13 residues. Germline-derived CDR1 and CDR2 are SNHLY and FYNNEI. The CDR3 bases are TGTGCCAGCAGTTCACAGGCGGAGCGGGCCATATATTTT. Protein sequence: CASSSQAERAIYF.

The chain couples TRBV19 to TRBJ1-5, with D tentatively TRBD1 (5 bases). CDR1 is LNHDA, CDR2 SQIVND, per germline (reference sequence). Trimming pared 4 bases from V and 5 bases from J, leaving 15 bases between. The CDR3 is 15 amino acids. The CDR3 region is CASSSGTGAHQPQHF. In DNA, the CDR3 is TGTGCCAGTAGTAGTGGGACTGGAGCACATCAGCCCCAGCATTTT.

V gene TRBV28 combines with J gene TRBJ2-4, with 8 bases aligning to TRBD1. With 6 bases clipped from V and 6 bases from J, the junction kept 7 bases outside the gene matches. CDR3 length: 14 amino acids. The V gene's germline CDR1 is MDHEN and CDR2 SYDVKM. The CDR3 DNA sequence: TGTGCCAGCAGCCCAGGGGGCGAGGGAAACATTCAGTACTTC. It is translated as CASSPGGEGNIQYF.

The rearrangement joins TRBV28 to TRBJ2-2; 7 positions agree with TRBD2. The CDR3 consists of 16 residues. V lost 3 bases to trimming and J lost 3 bases; unmatched junction nucleotides: 7. Germline loops: CDR1 MDHEN, CDR2 SYDVKM. CDR3 DNA sequence: TGTGCCAGCAGTTTCGTAGCGGGTAGGGACACCGGGGAGCTGTTTTTT. This codes for CASSFVAGRDTGELFF.

The rearrangement links TRBV30 to TRBJ2-7; TRBD2 agrees at 10 bases. CDR3 length: 15 amino acids. V shed 3 bases, J shed 6 bases, and the junction held 11 bases outside the gene matches. Germline CDR1 is GTSNPN and CDR2 is SVGIG (reference sequence). CDR3 nucleotide sequence: TGTGCCTGGAGCCGATTAGCGGGGGGCGGCATCGAGCAGTACTTC. Encoded protein: CAWSRLAGGGIEQYF.